These 6 T cell receptor beta chains were sequenced from one sample in a study of Graves' ophthalmopathy and Graves' hyperthyroidism. The authors amplified TCR beta CDR3 regions from RNA transcripts. The authors performed first-round RT-PCR with HTBI primers and then a second-round multiplex PCR. TCRdb reprocessed the multiplex PCR reads via MiXCR and lists one record per CDR3 protein. This table holds approximately 410,000 distinct CDR3 sequences, roughly 15% found once. The sample consisted of peripheral blood. These receptors originate from a woman aged 18-29 years with stable Graves' hyperthyroidism.

There are many counts of this clonotype. V usage is TRBV6-5 and J usage is TRBJ2-7; 7 bases match TRBD1. The length of the CDR3 is 15 residues. Germline lookup yields CDR1 MNHEY and CDR2 SVGAGI. V was pared by 8 bases and J by 7 bases, with 17 bases of the junction left unmatched. The CDR3 region is CASVYYRDSPREQYF. In DNA form, the CDR3 reads TGTGCCAGCGTTTATTACAGGGACAGCCCTCGGGAGCAGTACTTC.

This clonotype has a handful of counts. This rearrangement joins TRBV5-1 to TRBJ1-3; 11 bases agree with TRBD1. In germline, CDR1 is SGHRS, CDR2 YFSETQ. The CDR3 runs to 19 residues. The junction had 9 bases not matched to a gene; V was cut back by 0 bases and J by 1 base. The CDR3 here is CASSLVLRTGGGSGNTIYF. DNA for the CDR3: TGCGCCAGCAGCTTGGTCCTCCGGACAGGGGGCGGATCTGGAAACACCATATATTTT.

This clonotype was counted at least ten times. CDR3 DNA: TGTGCCAGCAGTCCTAGACAGGGGATAGGGGAGCAGTACTTC. It is translated as CASSPRQGIGEQYF. The V and J genes are TRBV12-3 or TRBV12-4 and TRBJ2-7, with TRBD1 matching over 8 bases. The junction had 10 bases not matched to a gene; V was cut back by 5 bases and J by 7 bases. The CDR3 sequence is 14 residues long.

The J gene is TRBJ2-3, the V gene TRBV15, with D uncertain. Germline CDR1 and CDR2: LNHNV and YYDKDF (reference sequence). The V end was cut by 4 bases, the J end by 0 bases, with 14 bases between. The CDR3 length is 16 residues. CDR3 sequence reads: CATSIQIPSSTDTQYF. CDR3 nucleotides: TGTGCCACCAGCATCCAAATACCTTCTAGCACAGATACGCAGTATTTT. The whole variable domain, filled in from reference TRBV15 and TRBJ2-3, reads DAMVIQNPRYQVTQFGKPVTLSCSQTLNHNVMYWYQQKSSQAPKLLFHYYDKDFNNEADTPDNFQSRRPNTSFCFLDIRSPGLGDTAMYLCATSIQIPSSTDTQYFGPGTRLTVL.

This clonotype was counted ten times or more. The chain links TRBV27 to TRBJ2-7; 8 nucleotides align to TRBD2. With V trimmed by 5 bases and J by 2 bases, 20 bases remained unmatched. Germline-derived CDR1 and CDR2 are MNHEY and SMNVEV (reference sequence). This CDR3 region has 19 residues. The CDR3, as DNA: TGTGCCAGCAGTCCGAGGACTAGCTTCCCGAGCCTAGGGCCCTACGAGCAGTACTTC. Its protein is CASSPRTSFPSLGPYEQYF.

The rearrangement joins TRBV5-4 to TRBJ1-2, with TRBD1 as a possible D gene (5 bases). Germline CDR1 is SGHNT and CDR2 is YYREEE (reference sequence). The CDR3 extends over 14 amino acids. V lost 4 bases, J lost 7 bases, and 17 bases lay in between. The CDR3 DNA reads TGTGCCAGCAGCCTGATGGGGGGGGTAGGTGGCTACACCTTC. Amino acid sequence: CASSLMGGVGGYTF.